This entry concerns a single T cell receptor (beta chain). Its antigen is as yet unknown. These data belong to a study of beta chain features in type 1 diabetes. Across the study: Patients shared similar age, gender and cell yields with healthy donors.

Every isolated RNA sample was fully reverse transcribed, so sequencing captured expressed TCRB transcripts. Sequencing was performed with immunoSEQ multiplex PCR; in TCRdb, only in-frame clones are kept and a portion is missing. The sample lists about 710,000 clones; over 12% were seen once. Isolation of CD4+ naive, central memory, regulatory and stem cell-like memory cells was achieved by sorting via CD45RO/CCR7/CD25/CD127/CD95/CD27. Sort purity for all populations was recorded as exceeding 98%. Trimming stripped 4 bases from V and 1 base from J, with 14 bases between. This CDR3 comprises 16 residues. Germline V gene data show CDR1 as LGHNA and CDR2 as YSLEER. Study-level results: The study found moderately but significantly shorter TCRB CDR3s in all four CD4+ subsets of Type 1 diabetes patients.

The chain recombines TRBV4-3 with TRBJ2-4, with D perhaps given as TRBD1 or TRBD2 (5 bases each). Source material: naive CD4+ T cells from blood. The sequence came from a man aged 18 to 30 with type 1 diabetes. The CDR3 region has the DNA TGCGCCAGCAGCCGGGGGTCGAGGGAGGCCAAAAACATTCAGTACTTC. Encoded protein: CASSRGSREAKNIQYF.